A selection of T cell receptor beta chains follows, all from one sample in a study of cytomegalovirus exposure and HLA in healthy donors. Produced via immunoSEQ multiplex PCR; TCRdb's table is partial and in-frame only. This sample's table reports some 89,000 clones. Specimen: PBMCs. Receptor source: a woman younger than 45 in good health and CMV-seronegative. CDR3s include the opening cysteine and the closing phenylalanine or tryptophan. Each record gives: V gene, D gene, J gene, CDR3 DNA, CDR3 protein. A D gene is named only where the DNA matches it firmly.

v_call: TRBV6-1; d_call: TRBD2; j_call: TRBJ2-7; cdr3_nt: TGTGCCAGCAGTGAAGAGACTAGCGGCTTCTACGAGCAGTACTTC; cdr3_aa: CASSEETSGFYEQYF
v_call: TRBV5-6; d_call: TRBD1; j_call: TRBJ1-6; cdr3_nt: TGTGCCAGCGGATGGGACAGGGGTTCACCCCTCCACTTT; cdr3_aa: CASGWDRGSPLHF
v_call: TRBV7-6; d_call: .; j_call: TRBJ1-3; cdr3_nt: TGTGCCAGCAGCTGGGCAGGATCTGGAAACACCATATATTTT; cdr3_aa: CASSWAGSGNTIYF
v_call: TRBV6-1; d_call: TRBD1; j_call: TRBJ2-5; cdr3_nt: TGTGCCAGCAGCCCCGAAACTAACAGGGGAGAGACCCAGTACTTC; cdr3_aa: CASSPETNRGETQYF
v_call: TRBV19; d_call: .; j_call: TRBJ1-4; cdr3_nt: TGTGCCAGTAGTTGGTCAGGGGATACTAATGAAAAACTGTTTTTT; cdr3_aa: CASSWSGDTNEKLFF
v_call: TRBV19; d_call: TRBD1; j_call: TRBJ2-7; cdr3_nt: TGTGCCAGTAGTATAGGGACAGGAAGCTCCTACGAGCAGTACTTC; cdr3_aa: CASSIGTGSSYEQYF
v_call: TRBV5-4; d_call: .; j_call: TRBJ1-1; cdr3_nt: TGTGCCAGCAGCTTGGATCCGTTCGTCACTGAAGCTTTCTTT; cdr3_aa: CASSLDPFVTEAFF
v_call: TRBV5-1; d_call: TRBD1; j_call: TRBJ2-3; cdr3_nt: TGCGCCAGCAGCTTCGGACAGGGTGAAGATACGCAGTATTTT; cdr3_aa: CASSFGQGEDTQYF
v_call: TRBV6-1; d_call: .; j_call: TRBJ1-5; cdr3_nt: TGTGCCAGCAGTGAAGCACGGTCCAATCAGCCCCAGCATTTT; cdr3_aa: CASSEARSNQPQHF
v_call: TRBV6-1; d_call: TRBD2; j_call: TRBJ2-7; cdr3_nt: TGTGCCAGCAGTTCTGGACTAGCGGGATCCTACGAGCAGTACTTC; cdr3_aa: CASSSGLAGSYEQYF
v_call: TRBV7-2; d_call: TRBD2; j_call: TRBJ2-3; cdr3_nt: TGTGCCAGCAGCCCCCCCCGTGGGACTAGCGGCACAGATACGCAGTATTTT; cdr3_aa: CASSPPRGTSGTDTQYF
v_call: TRBV9; d_call: .; j_call: TRBJ1-2; cdr3_nt: TGTGCCAGCAGCGTAAGGGTTGACAGTAACTATGGCTACACCTTC; cdr3_aa: CASSVRVDSNYGYTF
v_call: TRBV28; d_call: TRBD1; j_call: TRBJ1-3; cdr3_nt: TGTGCCAGCAGTTTAGGACAGGGCTCTGGAAACACCATATATTTT; cdr3_aa: CASSLGQGSGNTIYF
v_call: TRBV11-1; d_call: .; j_call: TRBJ2-3; cdr3_nt: TGTGCCAGCAGCTACTCGGGTCTATACACAGATACGCAGTATTTT; cdr3_aa: CASSYSGLYTDTQYF
v_call: TRBV6-1; d_call: TRBD1; j_call: TRBJ1-5; cdr3_nt: TGTGCCAGCAGCCTCCAGGGGGGCAATCAGCCCCAGCATTTT; cdr3_aa: CASSLQGGNQPQHF
v_call: TRBV6-6; d_call: TRBD1; j_call: TRBJ1-1; cdr3_nt: TGTGCCAGCAGCAGAGACAGGGGTGAAACTGAAGCTTTCTTT; cdr3_aa: CASSRDRGETEAFF
v_call: TRBV27; d_call: TRBD1; j_call: TRBJ2-6; cdr3_nt: TGTGCCAGCTCGGACAGGGATATCCCTGGGGCCAACGTCCTGACTTTC; cdr3_aa: CASSDRDIPGANVLTF
v_call: TRBV5-6; d_call: .; j_call: TRBJ2-7; cdr3_nt: TGTGCCAGCAGCTTGGGAGGGATCTACGGGCAGTACTTC; cdr3_aa: CASSLGGIYGQYF
v_call: TRBV28; d_call: .; j_call: TRBJ2-7; cdr3_nt: TGTGCCAGCATCCAGGACTCTTGGTCCTACGAGCAGTACTTC; cdr3_aa: CASIQDSWSYEQYF
v_call: TRBV28; d_call: TRBD2; j_call: TRBJ2-5; cdr3_nt: TGTGCCAGCACCGATCCCGCGGGGGGCGGGGAGACCCAGTACTTC; cdr3_aa: CASTDPAGGGETQYF
v_call: TRBV7-9; d_call: .; j_call: TRBJ1-1; cdr3_nt: TGTGCCAGCAGCCAAAGACAGGTTGACACTGAAGCTTTCTTT; cdr3_aa: CASSQRQVDTEAFF
v_call: TRBV10-3; d_call: .; j_call: TRBJ2-7; cdr3_nt: TGTGCCACTTGCACAGGGTCCTACGAGCAGTACTTC; cdr3_aa: CATCTGSYEQYF
v_call: TRBV2; d_call: .; j_call: TRBJ2-7; cdr3_nt: TGTGCCAGCAGTGAATGGCTCCACGAGCAGTACTTC; cdr3_aa: CASSEWLHEQYF
v_call: TRBV18; d_call: .; j_call: TRBJ1-5; cdr3_nt: TGTGCCAGCTCCCTTGGACAGAGGCAGCCCCAGCATTTT; cdr3_aa: CASSLGQRQPQHF
v_call: TRBV29-1; d_call: .; j_call: TRBJ2-4; cdr3_nt: TGCAGCGTTGCCCTTAGAGCCGAAAACATTCAGTACTTC; cdr3_aa: CSVALRAENIQYF
v_call: TRBV1; d_call: .; j_call: TRBJ2-3; cdr3_nt: TGCACCAGCAGCCGATCTGGCGCGGAGACAGATACGCAGTATTTT; cdr3_aa: CTSSRSGAETDTQYF
v_call: TRBV6-1; d_call: .; j_call: TRBJ2-1; cdr3_nt: TGTGCCAGCAGTGAACGCGAGGGAGGATACAATGAGCAGTTCTTC; cdr3_aa: CASSEREGGYNEQFF
v_call: TRBV7-7; d_call: .; j_call: TRBJ1-1; cdr3_nt: TGTGCTAGCAGCTACAGGGAAGGCACTGAAGCTTTCTTT; cdr3_aa: CASSYREGTEAFF
v_call: TRBV7-9; d_call: .; j_call: TRBJ2-1; cdr3_nt: TGTGCCAGCAGCTTTATTGGGGGGAATGAGCAGTTCTTC; cdr3_aa: CASSFIGGNEQFF